The present TCR beta chain was sequenced within a study of identical twins (dated by TCRdb to between 2015 and 2016). Concerning the study at large: To test whether fetal clonotypes persist, the study used deep sequencing on TCR alpha and beta repertoires from monozygotic twins, unrelated adults of various ages, and cord blood. To rule out contamination, the twin experiments were replicated at different times with different library preparation protocols.

Paper-wide results and their limitations: Abundant cord blood beta clonotypes carried fewer insertions; young adult naive repertoires showed a weaker similar trend, while memory repertoires showed none. Recombination models systematically underestimated out-of-frame TCR alpha sharing in monozygotic twins but agreed with sharing between unrelated individuals. Out-of-frame TCR alpha sequences shared between twins showed an excess of low generation-probability sequences compared with coincidental sharing between unrelated individuals. In beta out-of-frame sequences, excess twin sharing was weaker, because having fewer shared sequences lowered the signal-to-noise ratio. Because the same donors could not be followed over many years, conclusions were based on cross-sectional statistical analysis. Invariant T cells such as MAIT and iNKT could partly confound zero-insertion analyses, although diverse VJ usage argued against such confounding for most clonotypes.

Every donor was a healthy Caucasian. The twin cohort consisted of three pairs of female monozygotic twins, all aged about 18 to 30 years. Positive isolation kits from Invitrogen were used to isolate CD4+ and CD8+ T cell populations. This clonotype showed up just a few times. Its antigen target is currently unknown. Per-nucleotide qualities are absent, and no much larger clonotype sits a single base away. The library was produced with 5' RACE. For sequencing, an Illumina HiSeq 2000 was employed. A universal primer binding site was added through template switching, and the final cDNA carried a unique molecular identifier so that TCR cDNA molecules could be counted accurately. Specific primers in the conserved constant-segment region were used to synthesize first-strand cDNA for TCR alpha and beta chains. To control for contamination, every cDNA library was double barcoded, receiving both a SMART-Mk sample barcode and Illumina barcodes. TruSeq adapter sequences, together with Illumina sample barcodes, were added in two successive PCR steps. The TCR alpha and beta cDNA libraries were sequenced on the Illumina HiSeq platform using custom primers. Per the original workflow: Unique molecular identifiers were extracted from raw reads with MiGEC, and CDR3 positions were determined with MiXCR. For each individual, recombination models were inferred using an EM algorithm with the repgenHMM and IGoR tools. Shared clonotype analysis was performed with the tcR package in R, normalizing sharing by the product of cloneset sizes. To study raw recombination without the effects of thymic and clonal selection, out-of-frame nonproductive sequences were analyzed. TCRdb reran the public reads through fastp at Q25 and MiXCR, keeping productive beta chains. Every distinct CDR3 protein forms one entry, paired with its most common genes and DNA. The V and J calls here are based on TCRdb, not the publication. This sample is represented by just under 550,000 distinct CDR3 sequences; around 15% of them were singletons. The ten largest account for about 0.47% of the sample.

These sequences were also reported in another study, on yellow fever vaccine responses in identical twins. That second publication adds: The T cell response to vaccination in identical twins was reported by the authors to appear partly convergent and partly personalized. In identical twins, the study followed T cell clones that responded to the vaccine with precision.

The sample comprised CD4+ T cells sorted from blood. This sequence originates from a woman younger than 35 in good health.

The nucleotides read TGCAGCGTTGGATCCACTCGCTCCTACGAGCAGTACTTC. It is translated as CSVGSTRSYEQYF. Recombination linked TRBV29-1 to TRBJ2-7, with the D gene not confidently named. V is reduced by 4 bases and J by 0 bases, leaving a spacing of 10 bases between them. The germline V gene yields SQVTM for CDR1 and ANQGSEA for CDR2. From the cysteine through the phenylalanine, the CDR3 covers 13 amino acids. Only the CDR3 DNA is retained, 39 bases long and in frame from the first base.